Following are 23 T cell receptor beta chains from one sample sequenced in a study of PD-1 blockade in mismatch repair-deficient tumors. These receptors have no known antigen. Produced via immunoSEQ multiplex PCR; TCRdb's table is partial and in-frame only. The data contain approximately 10,000 clones, around 90% of them singletons. Stated time point: approximately 10-day in vitro stimulation with candidate neoantigen peptide 3. This material consisted of cells cultured in vitro, taken from a patient treated with pembrolizumab. The receptors were gathered from an adult with mismatch repair-deficient cancer.

The chain is built from TRBV2 and TRBJ1-2; D remains unclear. The CDR3 length is 12 residues. Between the trimmed V and J ends, which lost 5 bases and 2 bases, there was a span of 6 bases. Germline values: CDR1 SNHLY, CDR2 FYNNEI. The CDR3 coding sequence is TGTGCCAGCAGTTACAGCAACTATGGCTACACCTTC. Its translation is CASSYSNYGYTF.

The V call is TRBV18, the J call TRBJ1-4; D unresolved. The germline V gene encodes CDR1 KGHSH and CDR2 LQKENI. Trimming cost V 3 bases and J 5 bases, with 10 bases left between them. The CDR3 consists of 14 residues. The CDR3 DNA reads as TGTGCCAGCTCACCGGCAGCGATCAATGAAAAACTGTTTTTT. It encodes CASSPAAINEKLFF.

As DNA, the CDR3 is TGTGCCAGCGGGGACCCGGGCGGTGGCTACACCTTC. Protein product: CASGDPGGGYTF. The chain uses TRBV5-8 and TRBJ1-2; the D gene is possibly TRBD1 (5 bases). This CDR3 is built from 12 residues. CDR1 and CDR2 (germline): SGHTS, YDEGEE. Trimming pared 7 bases from V and 7 bases from J, leaving 14 bases between.

V is TRBV27 and J is TRBJ2-2; D remains ambiguous. V lost 1 base to trimming and J lost 1 base, with 7 bases between them. Germline V gives CDR1 MNHEY, CDR2 SMNVEV (reference sequence). This CDR3 has 15 amino acids. For the CDR3, the DNA is TGTGCCAGCAGTTTATTACCGGGGAACACCGGGGAGCTGTTTTTT. This gives the protein CASSLLPGNTGELFF.

The chain joins TRBV7-3 to TRBJ2-1; perhaps TRBD1 as D (5 bases). This CDR3 comprises 15 residues. Germline CDR1 is SGHTA and CDR2 is FQGTGA. V gave up 5 bases and J gave up 0 bases, with 11 bases separating them. The CDR3 reads CASSRTSSSYNEQFF. The CDR3 region has the DNA TGTGCCAGCAGCCGGACAAGCAGCTCCTACAATGAGCAGTTCTTC.

The genes are TRBV28 and TRBJ2-3; D gene unclear. Trimming pared 3 bases from V and 1 base from J, leaving 11 bases between. The CDR3 loop spans 15 amino acids. From germline, CDR1 is MDHEN and CDR2 SYDVKM. For the CDR3, the DNA is TGTGCCAGCAGTTTGACCGGCTCGGGCACAGATACGCAGTATTTT. Encoded protein: CASSLTGSGTDTQYF.

The chain uses TRBV11-2 and TRBJ2-3; 9 positions agree with TRBD2. Germline values: CDR1 SGHAT, CDR2 FQNNGV. CDR3 length: 16 residues. Trimming cost V 2 bases and J 3 bases; bases outside gene matches: 6. CDR3 loop: CASSLLAGGRTDTQYF. CDR3 DNA: TGTGCCAGCAGCTTACTCGCGGGAGGGCGTACAGATACGCAGTATTTT.

The rearrangement joins TRBV6-1 to TRBJ2-3; D unclear. The germline V gene has CDR1 MNHNS and CDR2 SASEGT. The CDR3 runs to 13 residues. The V and J ends lost 10 bases and 1 base respectively, with 12 bases between them. The CDR3 loop reads CATPRLGTDTQYF. The CDR3 DNA follows: TGTGCCACCCCTCGCCTGGGCACAGATACGCAGTATTTT.

CDR3 sequence reads: CASSLVPTGELFF. In nucleotides, the CDR3 is TGTGCCAGCAGCTTAGTTCCTACCGGGGAGCTGTTTTTT. The chain couples TRBV11-1 to TRBJ2-2; D unclear. Per germline, CDR1 SGHAT and CDR2 FQDESV (reference sequence). The CDR3 extends over 13 amino acids. V lost 1 base and J 5 bases, leaving 5 bases between the germline ends. Full variable domain (missing parts from reference TRBV11-1 and TRBJ2-2): EAEVAQSPRYKITEKSQAVAFWCDPISGHATLYWYRQILGQGPELLVQFQDESVVDDSQLPKDRFSAERLKGVDSTLKIQPAELGDSAMYLCASSLVPTGELFFGEGSRLTVL.

The V call is TRBV11-2, the J call TRBJ2-7; D not resolved. V was pared by 1 base and J by 3 bases, with 10 bases between. The germline gives CDR1 SGHAT, CDR2 FQNNGV. The CDR3 consists of 14 residues. The CDR3 nucleotides are TGTGCCAGCAGCTTAGGGCCTTCCCACTACGAGCAGTACTTC. It is translated as CASSLGPSHYEQYF.

V and J are TRBV5-1 and TRBJ2-1, with D perhaps matching TRBD2 (7 bases). Germline assignment: CDR1 SGHRS and CDR2 YFSETQ. The length of the CDR3 is 15 residues. Trimming stripped 9 bases from V and 4 bases from J, with 20 bases between. CDR3 loop: CATTPGASGYNEQFF. DNA of the CDR3: TGCGCCACTACTCCGGGGGCTAGCGGTTACAATGAGCAGTTCTTC.

The J gene is TRBJ2-1, the V gene TRBV28; TRBD2 aligns across 10 bases. Germline lookup yields CDR1 MDHEN and CDR2 SYDVKM. The CDR3 spans 15 residues. The J segment lost 1 base and the V segment lost 5 bases, leaving 2 bases of the junction unmatched. The CDR3 coding sequence is TGTGCCAGCAGTGGGACTAGCGTTTCCTACAATGAGCAGTTCTTC. Translated, it gives CASSGTSVSYNEQFF.

The chain is built from TRBV5-1 and TRBJ2-7; D is possibly TRBD1 (6 bases). V gave up 4 bases and J gave up 1 base, with 12 bases separating them. CDR3 length: 14 residues. Germline values: CDR1 SGHRS, CDR2 YFSETQ. CDR3 in DNA: TGCGCCAGCAGCAGGGGGACGGAGTCCTACGAGCAGTACTTC. Translating it yields CASSRGTESYEQYF. The complete variable domain, with remaining parts taken from reference TRBV5-1 and TRBJ2-7, reads KAGVTQTPRYLIKTRGQQVTLSCSPISGHRSVSWYQQTPGQGLQFLFEYFSETQRNKGNFPGRFSGRQFSNSRSEMNVSTLELGDSALYLCASSRGTESYEQYFGPGTRLTVT.

This chain links TRBV9 with TRBJ2-1; 13 bases line up with TRBD2. Trimming cost V 1 base and J 6 bases; bases outside gene matches: 1. CDR1 is SGDLS, CDR2 YYNGEE, per germline. This CDR3 spans 15 amino acids. CDR3 bases: TGTGCCAGCAGCGTAACTAGCGGGAGGGCCAATGAGCAGTTCTTC. Translated, it gives CASSVTSGRANEQFF.

This chain joins TRBV13 and TRBJ2-2; tentatively, D is TRBD2 (6 bases). Trimming pared 2 bases from V and 2 bases from J, leaving 12 bases between. The germline V gene has CDR1 PRHDT and CDR2 FYEKMQ (reference sequence). The CDR3 runs to 16 residues. CDR3 loop: CASSLSSGLNTGELFF. The CDR3 DNA is TGTGCCAGCAGCTTAAGCTCGGGACTCAACACCGGGGAGCTGTTTTTT.

The rearrangement joins TRBV5-1 to TRBJ2-3; 7 nucleotides line up with TRBD1. The germline V gene has CDR1 SGHRS and CDR2 YFSETQ. Losses at the gene ends were 1 base for V and 5 bases for J; bases not matched to a gene: 4. The CDR3 runs 14 residues. CDR3 bases: TGCGCCAGCAGCTTGACGACAGGGAAAGATACGCAGTATTTT. It yields the protein CASSLTTGKDTQYF.

J is TRBJ1-5 and V is TRBV4-1, with D unresolved. The CDR3 covers 17 residues. V was clipped by 0 bases and J by 0 bases, with 12 bases between them. Germline CDR1 MGHRA, CDR2 YSYEKL. CDR3: CASSQDLSKPSNQPQHF. DNA of the CDR3: TGCGCCAGCAGCCAAGACTTATCAAAGCCTAGCAATCAGCCCCAGCATTTT.

The genes are TRBV7-6 and TRBJ2-6; 8 positions match TRBD2. The germline V gene encodes CDR1 SGHVS and CDR2 FNYEAQ. With 5 bases clipped from V and 0 bases from J, the junction kept 0 bases outside the gene matches. The CDR3 spans 15 residues. CDR3 loop: CASSRGGSGANVLTF. CDR3 coding DNA: TGTGCCAGCAGCCGGGGGGGCTCTGGGGCCAACGTCCTGACTTTC. The whole variable domain, filled in from reference TRBV7-6 and TRBJ2-6, reads GAGVSQSPRYKVTKRGQDVALRCDPISGHVSLYWYRQALGQGPEFLTYFNYEAQQDKSGLPNDRFSAERPEGSISTLTIQRTEQRDSAMYRCASSRGGSGANVLTFGAGSRLTVL.

In this sample, this clone turned up once. This chain joins TRBV28 and TRBJ2-3, with D tentatively TRBD2 (5 bases). Trimming took 1 base from V and 0 from J, leaving 11 bases between them. The CDR3 loop spans 16 amino acids. Germline V gene sequence: CDR1 MDHEN, CDR2 SYDVKM. CDR3 in amino acids: CASSLSGLTSTDTQYF. The DNA of the CDR3 is TGTGCCAGCAGTTTATCAGGACTGACTAGCACAGATACGCAGTATTTT.

The chain recombines TRBV10-3 with TRBJ1-3; D call uncertain. The CDR3 runs to 14 residues. V was clipped by 8 bases and J by 0 bases, with 11 bases between them. Germline loops: CDR1 ENHRY, CDR2 SYGVKD. CDR3 in amino acids: CAIGSAGSGNTIYF. CDR3 DNA sequence: TGTGCCATCGGGTCGGCAGGCTCTGGAAACACCATATATTTT.

The chain uses TRBV6-5 and TRBJ2-2; the D gene is possibly TRBD1 (6 bases). Germline CDR1 reads MNHEY; CDR2 reads SVGAGI. V gave up 6 bases and J gave up 4 bases, with 12 bases separating them. The CDR3 runs to 14 residues. The CDR3 sequence: CASSEGTSTGELFF. Here the CDR3 DNA reads TGTGCCAGCAGCGAAGGGACATCCACCGGGGAGCTGTTTTTT.

CDR3 nucleotides: TGTGCCACCCTTTTCTCAGGGGGCGCGAATTCACCCCTCCACTTT. Its translation: CATLFSGGANSPLHF. The rearrangement joins TRBV28 to TRBJ1-6; 8 bases agree with TRBD1. The CDR3 is made up of 15 amino acids. The ends lost 10 bases at V and 7 bases at J; junction bases unmatched: 12. The germline V gene has CDR1 MDHEN and CDR2 SYDVKM.

The chain has TRBV28 and TRBJ2-7; 8 nucleotides agree with TRBD1. The trim removed 4 bases at V and 1 base at J, leaving 6 bases unmatched. Germline values: CDR1 MDHEN, CDR2 SYDVKM. The CDR3 length is 15 residues. This chain's CDR3 is CASSSPGTGSYEQYF. The DNA of the CDR3 is TGTGCCAGCAGTTCCCCCGGGACAGGTTCCTACGAGCAGTACTTC.